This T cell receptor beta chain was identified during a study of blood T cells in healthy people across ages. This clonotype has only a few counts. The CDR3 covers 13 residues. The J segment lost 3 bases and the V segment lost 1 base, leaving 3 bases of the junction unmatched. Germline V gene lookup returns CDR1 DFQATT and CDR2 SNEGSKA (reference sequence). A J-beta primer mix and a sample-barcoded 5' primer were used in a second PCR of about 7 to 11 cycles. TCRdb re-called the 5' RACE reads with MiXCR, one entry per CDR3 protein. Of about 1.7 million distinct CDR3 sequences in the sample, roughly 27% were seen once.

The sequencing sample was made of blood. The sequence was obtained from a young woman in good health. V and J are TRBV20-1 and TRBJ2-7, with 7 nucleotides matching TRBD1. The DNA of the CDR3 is TGCAGTGCTAGAGCCTACAGGGGCTACGAGCAGTACTTC. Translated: CSARAYRGYEQYF.